The 26 T cell receptor beta chains below were found in one sample sequenced in a study of cytomegalovirus exposure and HLA in healthy donors. The PCR had 60 Vbeta and 13 Jbeta primers. Produced via immunoSEQ multiplex PCR; TCRdb's table is partial and in-frame only. The sample has 150,000 to 200,000 clones, more than 65% seen once; the top ten hold around 3%. Sequenced: PBMCs. The receptor set was obtained from a middle-aged woman in good health and CMV-seropositive.

The V call is TRBV5-5, the J call TRBJ1-1, with a weak D call TRBD1 (5 bases). The CDR3 runs to 14 residues. The germline V and J ends were trimmed by 0 bases and 0 bases, with 6 bases remaining between them. Germline CDR1 reads SGHKS; CDR2 reads YYEKEE (reference sequence). CDR3 protein: CASSLDRMNTEAFF. CDR3 DNA: TGTGCCAGCAGCTTGGACAGGATGAACACTGAAGCTTTCTTT.

The chain employs TRBV5-1 and TRBJ1-2; D gene ambiguous. V was clipped by 0 bases and J by 0 bases, with 6 bases between them. Looked up from germline, CDR1 is SGHRS and CDR2 is YFSETQ. This CDR3 is built from 14 residues. The CDR3 reads CASSLAAANYGYTF. CDR3 DNA sequence: TGCGCCAGCAGCTTGGCCGCAGCTAACTATGGCTACACCTTC.

The chain is built from TRBV6-1 and TRBJ1-5; 8 nucleotides agree with TRBD1. Germline V gene lookup returns CDR1 MNHNS and CDR2 SASEGT. V was pared by 1 base and J by 6 bases, with 8 bases of the junction left unmatched. The CDR3 has 16 residues. The DNA for the CDR3 is TGTGCCAGCAGTGAAGTCGGACAGGGTTCAGGTCAGCCCCAGCATTTT. This encodes CASSEVGQGSGQPQHF.

To note about this clone: Other DNA sequences in the sample encode the same CDR3. The V and J genes are TRBV5-1 and TRBJ2-3; D remains ambiguous. The germline V gene encodes CDR1 SGHRS and CDR2 YFSETQ. V gave up 0 bases and J gave up 1 base, with 6 bases separating them. The CDR3 sequence is 14 residues long. The CDR3 nucleotides read TGCGCCAGCAGCTTGGCCGGAGGCACAGATACGCAGTATTTT. It yields the protein CASSLAGGTDTQYF.

The chain has TRBV2 and TRBJ1-1, with a weak D call TRBD1 (6 bases). The CDR3 has 14 residues. V was trimmed by 4 bases and J by 1 base, leaving 10 bases between them. Per the germline V gene, CDR1 is SNHLY and CDR2 is FYNNEI. Written as DNA, the CDR3 is TGTGCCAGCAGTGCATCCAGGGGGAACACTGAAGCTTTCTTT. Translating gives CASSASRGNTEAFF.

The chain employs TRBV5-1 and TRBJ2-5; D remains unclear. The CDR3 loop spans 15 amino acids. Germline values: CDR1 SGHRS, CDR2 YFSETQ. V was pared by 2 bases and J by 2 bases, with 13 bases between. The CDR3: CASSLASGPQETQYF. CDR3 DNA: TGCGCCAGCAGCTTAGCATCGGGTCCTCAAGAGACCCAGTACTTC.

This clone was seen a few times. This chain connects TRBV10-3 to TRBJ1-1; TRBD1 is a possible D gene (6 bases). The germline V gene encodes CDR1 ENHRY and CDR2 SYGVKD. CDR3 length: 17 residues. V was trimmed by 0 bases and J by 0 bases, leaving 14 bases between them. CDR3 bases: TGTGCCATCAGTGAGTCGAAAGGGGGGGGGATGAACACTGAAGCTTTCTTT. Translation: CAISESKGGGMNTEAFF.

This chain connects TRBV27 to TRBJ2-5; D remains ambiguous. The CDR3 covers 15 residues. Trimming shortened V by 2 bases and J by 0 bases, and 10 bases separated the two germline ends. Germline-derived CDR1 and CDR2 are MNHEY and SMNVEV (reference sequence). The CDR3, as DNA: TGTGCCAGCAGTTTACGGCGACTGCACCAAGAGACCCAGTACTTC. Translation gives CASSLRRLHQETQYF.

This clone was seen a handful of times. This rearrangement joins TRBV6-5 to TRBJ2-5; tentative D call: TRBD2 (7 bases). The CDR3 contains 15 residues. V lost 6 bases and J lost 5, with 19 bases in between. Germline V gene data show CDR1 as MNHEY and CDR2 as SVGAGI. This chain's CDR3 is CASRTTSGGRETQYF. CDR3 nucleotides: TGTGCCAGCAGAACCACCTCGGGGGGCCGGGAGACCCAGTACTTC.

This rearrangement joins TRBV2 to TRBJ1-4; 8 nucleotides line up with TRBD1. The CDR3 covers 11 residues. V lost 6 bases to trimming and J lost 12 bases; unmatched junction nucleotides: 3. Germline values: CDR1 SNHLY, CDR2 FYNNEI. CDR3 bases: TGTGCCAGCAGCGACAGGGGAGAACTGTTTTTT. It specifies CASSDRGELFF.

The chain is built from TRBV5-6 and TRBJ2-5, with TRBD1 identical over 7 bases. TRBJ2-7 matches the DNA end more closely, so the J call is doubtful. The CDR3 contains 13 residues. Per the germline V gene, CDR1 is SGHDT and CDR2 is YYEEEE. The CDR3 DNA follows: TGTGCCAGCAGGACAGGGTCGGGCTACGAGCAGTACTTC. It translates to CASRTGSGYEQYF.

The chain couples TRBV7-6 to TRBJ2-1; 9 bases agree with TRBD2. The CDR3 totals 13 residues. CDR1 is SGHVS, CDR2 FNYEAQ, per germline. J was trimmed by 16 bases and V by 5 bases; bases with no gene match: 12. CDR3 protein: CASSQSGGRTIFF. In DNA, the CDR3 is TGTGCCAGCAGCCAAAGCGGGGGGCGGACGATTTTCTTC.

A single count supports this clone. The rearrangement joins TRBV6-6 to TRBJ1-2; 8 nucleotides agree with TRBD1. CDR3 length equals 14 residues. Germline lookup yields CDR1 MNHNY and CDR2 SVGAGI (reference sequence). V gave up 6 bases and J gave up 0 bases; unmatched junction bases: 3. The CDR3 loop reads CASRGTGANYGYTF. For the CDR3, the DNA is TGTGCCAGCAGGGGGACAGGAGCTAACTATGGCTACACCTTC.

The rearrangement links TRBV19 to TRBJ1-2; tentative D call: TRBD1 (6 bases). The CDR3 totals 14 residues. The germline V gene encodes CDR1 LNHDA and CDR2 SQIVND (reference sequence). Trimming cost V 3 bases and J 3 bases, with 11 bases left between them. The CDR3 region has the DNA TGTGCCAGTAGTATTCACGCAGGGGACTATGGCTACACCTTC. Residues: CASSIHAGDYGYTF. Full variable domain (remainder filled in from reference TRBV19 and TRBJ1-2): DGGITQSPKYLFRKEGQNVTLSCEQNLNHDAMYWYRQDPGQGLRLIYYSQIVNDFQKGDIAEGYSVSREKKESFPLTVTSAQKNPTAFYLCASSIHAGDYGYTFGSGTRLTVV.

The table lists this clone with a few counts. CDR3 in DNA: TGTGCCAGCAGTGCTACAGTGAACTCTGGAAACACCATATATTTT. Translating it yields CASSATVNSGNTIYF. The chain joins TRBV25-1 to TRBJ1-3; D gene ambiguous. The CDR3 contains 15 residues. Trimming left V 4 bases short and J 0 bases short, with 10 bases between. CDR1 and CDR2 from the germline V gene are MGHDK and SYGVNS.

The rearrangement joins TRBV6-5 to TRBJ2-3; the match to TRBD2 covers 7 bases. V was pared by 6 bases and J by 6 bases, with 3 bases of the junction left unmatched. This CDR3 has 12 amino acids. CDR1 is MNHEY and CDR2 is SVGAGI in the germline V gene. The CDR3 reads CASRGGGDTQYF. The CDR3 DNA reads TGTGCCAGCAGGGGCGGGGGTGATACGCAGTATTTT.

The CDR3 DNA reads TGTGCCAGCAGCCCCGGGGGGGCTTTCTCAGATACGCAGTATTTT. As protein: CASSPGGAFSDTQYF. This chain joins TRBV9 and TRBJ2-3, with 8 bases aligning to TRBD2. Germline V gives CDR1 SGDLS, CDR2 YYNGEE. The CDR3 is 15 amino acids. V trimming: 4 bases; J trimming: 4 bases; junction bases outside the gene matches: 8.

This chain connects TRBV5-4 to TRBJ1-1; 7 bases map to TRBD1. V shed 4 bases, J shed 5 bases, and the junction held 14 bases outside the gene matches. Germline values: CDR1 SGHNT, CDR2 YYREEE (reference sequence). CDR3 length equals 16 residues. In nucleotides, the CDR3 is TGTGCCAGCAGCCCCGAACCAAGACAGGGACAAACTGAAGCTTTCTTT. It specifies CASSPEPRQGQTEAFF. The variable domain in full, with the rest retrieved from reference TRBV5-4 and TRBJ1-1, is ETGVTQSPTHLIKTRGQQVTLRCSSQSGHNTVSWYQQALGQGPQFIFQYYREEENGRGNFPPRFSGLQFPNYSSELNVNALELDDSALYLCASSPEPRQGQTEAFFGQGTRLTVV.

V and J are TRBV6-5 and TRBJ2-1; 10 positions agree with TRBD1. With V trimmed by 6 bases and J by 6 bases, 2 bases remained unmatched. CDR3 size: 13 residues. CDR1 and CDR2 (germline): MNHEY, SVGAGI. CDR3: CASRWTGGNEQFF. The CDR3 DNA reads as TGTGCCAGCAGATGGACAGGGGGCAATGAGCAGTTCTTC.

J is TRBJ1-4 and V is TRBV27; D is perhaps TRBD1 (6 bases). Germline loops: CDR1 MNHEY, CDR2 SMNVEV (reference sequence). Trimming left V 4 bases short and J 0 bases short, with 9 bases between. The CDR3 runs to 15 residues. DNA of the CDR3: TGTGCCAGCAGTTCAGGGGCGCCAACTAATGAAAAACTGTTTTTT. Protein: CASSSGAPTNEKLFF.

The rearrangement joins TRBV4-1 to TRBJ2-5; D might be TRBD2 (6 bases). CDR1 is MGHRA, CDR2 YSYEKL, per germline. The CDR3 covers 15 residues. V lost 4 bases and J lost 7, with 19 bases in between. CDR3 region: CASSPPGTADGTQYF. CDR3 sequence (DNA): TGCGCCAGCAGCCCGCCCGGGACTGCTGATGGGACCCAGTACTTC.

The chain carries TRBV10-2 and TRBJ2-2; D uncertain. Germline loops: CDR1 WSHSY, CDR2 SAAADI. Trimming left V 6 bases short and J 3 bases short, with 5 bases between. CDR3 size: 12 residues. CDR3 nucleotide sequence: TGCGCCAGCAGAGGAGACACCGGGGAGCTGTTTTTT. Translation gives CASRGDTGELFF.

The chain is built from TRBV28 and TRBJ1-1, with D perhaps TRBD1 (5 bases). Germline values: CDR1 MDHEN, CDR2 SYDVKM. The CDR3 is 14 amino acids. The V end lost 2 bases, the J end lost 4 bases, and 11 bases lay between the germline ends. The CDR3 loop reads CASSLGQGPTEAFF. The CDR3, as DNA: TGTGCCAGCAGTTTAGGCCAGGGCCCCACTGAAGCTTTCTTT. Drawing the rest from reference TRBV28 and TRBJ1-1, the complete variable domain is DVKVTQSSRYLVKRTGEKVFLECVQDMDHENMFWYRQDPGLGLRLIYFSYDVKMKEKGDIPEGYSVSREKKERFSLILESASTNQTSMYLCASSLGQGPTEAFFGQGTRLTVV.

This rearrangement joins TRBV11-2 to TRBJ2-3; the match to TRBD2 covers 12 bases. The CDR3 runs to 15 residues. Looked up from germline, CDR1 is SGHAT and CDR2 is FQNNGV. J lost 6 bases, V lost 0 bases, and 1 base had no gene match. Written as DNA, the CDR3 is TGTGCCAGCAGCTTAGACGGACTAGCGGGGGATACGCAGTATTTT. Its protein is CASSLDGLAGDTQYF.

The chain joins TRBV5-6 to TRBJ1-3; D ambiguous. V was pared by 4 bases and J by 4 bases, with 6 bases between. The germline V gene has CDR1 SGHDT and CDR2 YYEEEE. This CDR3 is 12 amino acids long. CDR3 nucleotides: TGTGCCAGCAGCGTACAGGGAAACACCATATATTTT. Translated: CASSVQGNTIYF.

This clone was counted only a few times. The chain couples TRBV4-1 to TRBJ1-2; 7 nucleotides agree with TRBD1. The CDR3 contains 16 residues. V shed 0 bases and J 4 bases; nucleotides not matched to a gene: 8. The V gene's germline CDR1 is MGHRA and CDR2 YSYEKL. Here the CDR3 reads CASSQDVGQRAYGYTF. CDR3 bases: TGCGCCAGCAGCCAAGATGTGGGACAGAGAGCCTATGGCTACACCTTC.